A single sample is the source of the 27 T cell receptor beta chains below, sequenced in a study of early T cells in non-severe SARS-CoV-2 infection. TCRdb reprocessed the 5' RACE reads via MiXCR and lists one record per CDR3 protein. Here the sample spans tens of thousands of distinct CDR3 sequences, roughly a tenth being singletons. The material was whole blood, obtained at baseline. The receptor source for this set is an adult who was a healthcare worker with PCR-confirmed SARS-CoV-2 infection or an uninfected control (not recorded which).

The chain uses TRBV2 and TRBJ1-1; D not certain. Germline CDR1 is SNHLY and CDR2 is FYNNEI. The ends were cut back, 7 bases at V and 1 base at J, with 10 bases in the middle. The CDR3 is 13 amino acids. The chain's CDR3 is CASNLEGNTEAFF. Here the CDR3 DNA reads TGTGCCAGCAACCTGGAGGGGAACACTGAAGCTTTCTTT.

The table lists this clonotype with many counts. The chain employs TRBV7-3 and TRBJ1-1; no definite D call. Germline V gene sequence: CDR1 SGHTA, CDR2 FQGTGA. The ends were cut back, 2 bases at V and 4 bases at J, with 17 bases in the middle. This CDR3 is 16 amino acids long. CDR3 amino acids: CASSLHPPQSRTEAFF. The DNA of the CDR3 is TGTGCCAGCAGCTTACACCCGCCCCAGAGCCGCACTGAAGCTTTCTTT. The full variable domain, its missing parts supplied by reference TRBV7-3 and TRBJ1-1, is GAGVSQTPSNKVTEKGKYVELRCDPISGHTALYWYRQSLGQGPEFLIYFQGTGAADDSGLPNDRFFAVRPEGSVSTLKIQRTERGDSAVYLCASSLHPPQSRTEAFFGQGTRLTVV.

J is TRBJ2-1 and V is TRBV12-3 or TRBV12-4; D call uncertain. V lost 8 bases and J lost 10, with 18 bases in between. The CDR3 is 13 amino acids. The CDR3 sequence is CASHQPPIREQFF. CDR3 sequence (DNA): TGTGCCAGCCACCAACCCCCTATTCGGGAGCAGTTCTTC.

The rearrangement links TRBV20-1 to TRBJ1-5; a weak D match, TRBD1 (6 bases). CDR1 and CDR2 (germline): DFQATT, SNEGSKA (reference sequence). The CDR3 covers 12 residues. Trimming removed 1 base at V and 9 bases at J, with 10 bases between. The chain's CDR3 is CSARAPTGPQHF. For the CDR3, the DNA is TGCAGTGCTAGAGCCCCGACAGGGCCCCAGCATTTT.

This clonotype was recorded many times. The CDR3 loop reads CASSQEFQGAGEQYF. CDR3 in DNA: TGTGCCAGCAGCCAAGAATTCCAGGGGGCTGGAGAGCAGTACTTC. V and J are TRBV3-1 and TRBJ2-7; TRBD1 matches 8 bases. This CDR3 comprises 15 residues. From germline, CDR1 is LGHDT and CDR2 YNNKEL (reference sequence). After removal of 0 bases from V and 7 bases from J, the junction contained 8 bases not matched to a gene.

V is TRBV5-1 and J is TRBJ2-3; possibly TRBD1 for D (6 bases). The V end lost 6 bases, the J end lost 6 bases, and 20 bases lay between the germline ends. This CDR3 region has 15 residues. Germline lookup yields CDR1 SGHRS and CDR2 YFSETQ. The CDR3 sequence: CASTARDKILDTQYF. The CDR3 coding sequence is TGCGCCAGCACGGCCCGGGACAAAATATTGGATACGCAGTATTTT.

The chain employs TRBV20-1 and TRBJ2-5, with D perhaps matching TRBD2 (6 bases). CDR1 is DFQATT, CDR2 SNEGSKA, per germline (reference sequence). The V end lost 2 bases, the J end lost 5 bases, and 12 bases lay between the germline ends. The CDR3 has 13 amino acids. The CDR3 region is CSARTPSGETQYF. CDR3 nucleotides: TGCAGTGCTAGAACCCCCAGCGGGGAGACCCAGTACTTC.

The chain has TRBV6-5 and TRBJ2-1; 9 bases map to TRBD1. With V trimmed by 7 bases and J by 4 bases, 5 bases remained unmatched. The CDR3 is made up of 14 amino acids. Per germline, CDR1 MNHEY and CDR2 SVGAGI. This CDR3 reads CASKRDRDYNEQFF. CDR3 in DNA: TGTGCCAGCAAGAGGGACAGGGATTACAATGAGCAGTTCTTC.

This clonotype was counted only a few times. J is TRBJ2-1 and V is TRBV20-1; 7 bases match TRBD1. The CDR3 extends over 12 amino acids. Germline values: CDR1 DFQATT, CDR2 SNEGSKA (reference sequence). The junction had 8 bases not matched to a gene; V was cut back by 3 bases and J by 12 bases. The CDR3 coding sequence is TGCAGTGCTAGTTTAGGGGGCGATGGGCAGTTCTTC. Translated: CSASLGGDGQFF.

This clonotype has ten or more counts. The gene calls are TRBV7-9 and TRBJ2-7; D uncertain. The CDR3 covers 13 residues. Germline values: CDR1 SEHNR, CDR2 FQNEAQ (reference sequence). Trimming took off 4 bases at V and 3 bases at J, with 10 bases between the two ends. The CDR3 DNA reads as TGTGCCAGCAGCTACCCGACCCGCTACGAGCAGTACTTC. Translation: CASSYPTRYEQYF.

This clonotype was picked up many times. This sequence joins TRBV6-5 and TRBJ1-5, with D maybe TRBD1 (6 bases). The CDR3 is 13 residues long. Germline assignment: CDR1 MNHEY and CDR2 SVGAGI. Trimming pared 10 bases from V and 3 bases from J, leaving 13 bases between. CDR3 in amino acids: CATRDRLNQPQHF. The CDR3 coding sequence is TGTGCCACCAGAGACAGGCTCAATCAGCCCCAGCATTTT.

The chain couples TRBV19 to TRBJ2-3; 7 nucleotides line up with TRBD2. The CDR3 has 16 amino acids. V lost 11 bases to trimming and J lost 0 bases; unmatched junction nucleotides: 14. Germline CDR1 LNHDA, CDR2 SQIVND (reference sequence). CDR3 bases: TGTGCCTCCGCGAATAGGGCTAGCGGTAGCACAGATACGCAGTATTTT. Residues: CASANRASGSTDTQYF.

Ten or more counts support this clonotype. The CDR3 DNA sequence: TGCGCCACCACAGACGACAGGGGTAAAGGGGAGCAGTACTTC. Its translation is CATTDDRGKGEQYF. The rearrangement joins TRBV5-1 to TRBJ2-7; 8 bases agree with TRBD1. Germline V CDR1 and CDR2: SGHRS, YFSETQ. V was clipped by 9 bases and J by 7 bases; unmatched bases: 15. The CDR3 has 14 amino acids. Full variable domain (rest looked up from reference TRBV5-1 and TRBJ2-7): KAGVTQTPRYLIKTRGQQVTLSCSPISGHRSVSWYQQTPGQGLQFLFEYFSETQRNKGNFPGRFSGRQFSNSRSEMNVSTLELGDSALYLCATTDDRGKGEQYFGPGTRLTVT.

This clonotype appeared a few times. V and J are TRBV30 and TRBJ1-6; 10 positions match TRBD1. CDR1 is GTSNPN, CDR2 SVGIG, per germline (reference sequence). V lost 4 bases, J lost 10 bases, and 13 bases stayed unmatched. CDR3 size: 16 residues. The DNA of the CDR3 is TGTGCCTGGACTCCCGGGACAGGGGCCTCGCTGTCACCCCTCCACTTT. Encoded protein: CAWTPGTGASLSPLHF.

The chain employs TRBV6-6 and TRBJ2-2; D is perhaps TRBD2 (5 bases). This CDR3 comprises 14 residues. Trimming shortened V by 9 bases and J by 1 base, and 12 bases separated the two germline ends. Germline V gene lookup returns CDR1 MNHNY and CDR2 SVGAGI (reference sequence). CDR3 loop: CASRTGQNTGELFF. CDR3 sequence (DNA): TGTGCCAGTCGGACTGGGCAGAACACCGGGGAGCTGTTTTTT.

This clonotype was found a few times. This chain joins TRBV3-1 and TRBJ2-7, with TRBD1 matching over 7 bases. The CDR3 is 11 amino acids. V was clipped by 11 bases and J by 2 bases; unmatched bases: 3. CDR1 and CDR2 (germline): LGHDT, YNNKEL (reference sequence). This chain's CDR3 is CASGQPYEQYF. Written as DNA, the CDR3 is TGTGCCTCGGGACAGCCCTACGAGCAGTACTTC.

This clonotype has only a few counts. This CDR3 is CASSPMGGNTEAFF. In DNA form, the CDR3 reads TGTGCCAGTAGTCCGATGGGAGGTAACACTGAAGCTTTCTTT. The gene calls are TRBV19 and TRBJ1-1; the D is unclear. Trimming removed 5 bases at V and 2 bases at J, with 12 bases between. From germline, CDR1 is LNHDA and CDR2 SQIVND (reference sequence). The CDR3 is 14 amino acids.

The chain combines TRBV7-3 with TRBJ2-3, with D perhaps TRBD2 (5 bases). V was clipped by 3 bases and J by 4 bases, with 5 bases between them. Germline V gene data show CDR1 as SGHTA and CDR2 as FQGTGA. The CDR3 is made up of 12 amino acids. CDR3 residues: CASSFGADTQYF. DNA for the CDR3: TGTGCCAGCAGCTTCGGGGCAGATACGCAGTATTTT.

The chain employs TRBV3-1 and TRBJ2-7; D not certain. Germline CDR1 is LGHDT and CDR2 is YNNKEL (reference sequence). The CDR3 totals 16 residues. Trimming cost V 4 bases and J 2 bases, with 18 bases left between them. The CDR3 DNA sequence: TGTGCCAGCAGCCGCCAAGGGCAGGTTGGGACCTACGAGCAGTACTTC. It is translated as CASSRQGQVGTYEQYF.

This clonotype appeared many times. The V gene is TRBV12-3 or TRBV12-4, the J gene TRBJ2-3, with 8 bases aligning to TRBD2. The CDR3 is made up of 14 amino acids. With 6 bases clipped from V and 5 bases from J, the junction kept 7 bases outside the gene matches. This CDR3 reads CASSGGAEEDTQYF. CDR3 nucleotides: TGTGCCAGCAGCGGGGGGGCGGAGGAAGATACGCAGTATTTT.

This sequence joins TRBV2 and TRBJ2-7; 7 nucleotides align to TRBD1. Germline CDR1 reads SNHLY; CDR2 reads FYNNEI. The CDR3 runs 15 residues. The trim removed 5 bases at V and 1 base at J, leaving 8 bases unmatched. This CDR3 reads CASSSGQPLSYEQYF. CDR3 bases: TGTGCCAGCAGTTCGGGACAGCCTTTATCCTACGAGCAGTACTTC.

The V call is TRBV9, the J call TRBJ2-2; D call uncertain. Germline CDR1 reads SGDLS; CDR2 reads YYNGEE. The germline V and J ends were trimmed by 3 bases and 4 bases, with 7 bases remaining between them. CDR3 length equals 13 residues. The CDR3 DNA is TGTGCCAGCAGCGCCCGAAGCACCGGGGAGCTGTTTTTT. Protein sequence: CASSARSTGELFF.

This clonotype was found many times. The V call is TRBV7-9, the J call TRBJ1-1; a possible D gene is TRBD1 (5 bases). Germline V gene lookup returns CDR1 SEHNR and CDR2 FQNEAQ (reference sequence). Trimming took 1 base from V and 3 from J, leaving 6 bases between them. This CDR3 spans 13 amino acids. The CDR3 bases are TGTGCCAGCAGCTTAGAACAGGACACTGAAGCTTTCTTT. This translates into CASSLEQDTEAFF. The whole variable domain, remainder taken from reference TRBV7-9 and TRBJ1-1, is DTGVSQNPRHKITKRGQNVTFRCDPISEHNRLYWYRQTLGQGPEFLTYFQNEAQLEKSRLLSDRFSAERPKGSFSTLEIQRTEQGDSAMYLCASSLEQDTEAFFGQGTRLTVV.

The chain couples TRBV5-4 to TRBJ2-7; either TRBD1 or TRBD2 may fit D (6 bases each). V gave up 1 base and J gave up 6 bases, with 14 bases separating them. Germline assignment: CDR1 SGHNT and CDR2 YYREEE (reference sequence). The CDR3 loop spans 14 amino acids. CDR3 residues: CASSLRLEGGEQYF. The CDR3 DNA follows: TGTGCCAGCAGCTTGCGGCTCGAGGGGGGCGAGCAGTACTTC.

The DNA for the CDR3 is TGTGCCATCACCCAGACAGGGATGAACACTGAAGCTTTCTTT. Its protein product is CAITQTGMNTEAFF. This chain uses TRBV10-3 with TRBJ1-1, with 7 bases aligning to TRBD1. Trimming at V came to 7 bases and at J to 0 bases, leaving 5 bases not matched to a gene. The CDR3 has 14 amino acids. CDR1 ENHRY and CDR2 SYGVKD come from the germline V gene.

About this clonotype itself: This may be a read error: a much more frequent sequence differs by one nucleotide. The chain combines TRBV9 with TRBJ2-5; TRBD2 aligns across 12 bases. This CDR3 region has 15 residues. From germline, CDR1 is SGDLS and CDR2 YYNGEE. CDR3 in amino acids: CASSVAPSGGETQNF. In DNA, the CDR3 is TGTGCCAGCAGCGTAGCTCCTAGCGGGGGGGAGACCCAGAACTTC.

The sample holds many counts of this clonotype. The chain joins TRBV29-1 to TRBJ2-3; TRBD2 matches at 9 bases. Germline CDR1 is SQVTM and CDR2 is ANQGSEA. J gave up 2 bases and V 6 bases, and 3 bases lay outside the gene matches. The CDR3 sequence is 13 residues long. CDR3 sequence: CSVSGGFTDTQYF. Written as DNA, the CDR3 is TGCAGCGTGAGCGGGGGGTTCACAGATACGCAGTATTTT.